Following are 20 T cell receptor beta chains from one sample sequenced in a study of Ad26.COV2.S vaccination and SARS-CoV-2 variants. Method: immunoSEQ multiplex PCR; TCRdb's copy keeps in-frame clones and lacks some. Here the sample spans around 100,000 clones, roughly 80% being singletons. The sequencing used peripheral blood, collected after recovery from COVID-19. The receptors were gathered from a human donor who had recovered from COVID-19.

The V gene is TRBV2, the J gene TRBJ2-7; D not resolved. The CDR3 contains 15 residues. V was clipped by 8 bases and J by 5 bases, with 22 bases between them. Germline CDR1 reads SNHLY; CDR2 reads FYNNEI. CDR3 sequence (DNA): TGTGCCAGCGGCTCGCAGTACAGTCTACTCAACGAGCAGTACTTC. It translates to CASGSQYSLLNEQYF.

The count of this clone is one. This chain connects TRBV28 to TRBJ2-1; the D is unclear. The CDR3 is 13 amino acids. Germline-derived CDR1 and CDR2 are MDHEN and SYDVKM. The V end was cut by 6 bases, the J end by 7 bases, with 13 bases between. The CDR3 protein is CASSRIERNEQFF. The CDR3 DNA sequence: TGTGCCAGCAGCCGTATAGAGAGGAATGAGCAGTTCTTC.

This chain links TRBV11-2 with TRBJ2-3, with TRBD2 identical over 9 bases. V shed 3 bases, J shed 6 bases, and the junction held 7 bases outside the gene matches. The germline V gene encodes CDR1 SGHAT and CDR2 FQNNGV. The CDR3 runs 15 residues. This CDR3 is CASSFTSGSMDTQYF. CDR3 nucleotide sequence: TGTGCCAGCAGCTTCACTAGCGGGTCAATGGATACGCAGTATTTT.

This clone was counted a few times. The chain has TRBV6-5 and TRBJ1-1; D not certain. Deletions cut 6 bases from V and 4 bases from J, with 6 bases between. This CDR3 contains 11 residues. The germline CDR1 and CDR2 sequences are MNHEY and SVGAGI. The CDR3, as DNA: TGTGCCAGCAGCCCCACCACTGAAGCTTTCTTT. It specifies CASSPTTEAFF.

The chain combines TRBV19 with TRBJ2-3; 7 bases line up with TRBD1. J gave up 5 bases and V 5 bases, and 4 bases lay outside the gene matches. CDR3 size: 13 residues. Germline V gene lookup returns CDR1 LNHDA and CDR2 SQIVND (reference sequence). The CDR3 spells CASSVGQRDTQYF. The CDR3 DNA reads as TGTGCCAGTAGTGTGGGACAGCGAGATACGCAGTATTTT.

On this clone: The junction shows a germline mismatch at one end, possibly a read error. The chain couples TRBV30 to TRBJ2-2, with 9 bases matching TRBD1. CDR1 GTSNPN and CDR2 SVGIG come from the germline V gene (reference sequence). The CDR3 totals 17 residues. CDR3 protein: CARSVWTGDPNTGELFF. In DNA form, the CDR3 reads TGTGCCCGGAGTGTATGGACAGGGGACCCGAACACCGGGGAGCTGTTTTTT. The full variable domain, completed using reference TRBV30 and TRBJ2-2, is SQTIHQWPATLVQPVGSPLSLECTVEGTSNPNLYWYRQAAGRGLQLLFYSVGIGQISSEVPQNLSASRPQDRQFILSSKKLLLSDSGFYLCARSVWTGDPNTGELFFGEGSRLTVL.

The chain couples TRBV19 to TRBJ1-5, with unresolved D. The germline V and J ends were trimmed by 2 bases and 1 base, with 15 bases remaining between them. Germline CDR1 and CDR2: LNHDA and SQIVND (reference sequence). The CDR3 contains 17 residues. CDR3 sequence reads: CASSIPPRVRSNQPQHF. CDR3 nucleotide sequence: TGTGCCAGTAGTATACCCCCTCGGGTCAGGAGCAATCAGCCCCAGCATTTT.

J is TRBJ2-5 and V is TRBV4-2; 13 bases match TRBD2. The germline gives CDR1 LGHNA, CDR2 YNFKEQ. The CDR3 is 16 residues long. Germline trimming cut 5 bases from V and 7 bases from J; bases unmatched to any gene: 10. The CDR3 DNA reads as TGTGCCAGCAGCGACGCCGGGACTAGCGGGGCGGGGACCCAGTACTTC. This codes for CASSDAGTSGAGTQYF.

In this sample, this clone turned up once. The chain employs TRBV7-2 and TRBJ2-7, with 7 bases aligning to TRBD1. Germline assignment: CDR1 SGHTA and CDR2 FQGNSA. V was clipped by 5 bases and J by 0 bases; unmatched bases: 4. CDR3 length: 14 residues. CDR3: CASSIGQVSYEQYF. The CDR3, as DNA: TGTGCCAGCAGCATCGGACAGGTCTCCTACGAGCAGTACTTC.

The chain links TRBV7-7 to TRBJ2-5, with 7 bases matching TRBD1. This CDR3 has 15 residues. The V segment lost 0 bases and the J segment 1 base; nucleotides outside the gene matches: 2. Germline CDR1 and CDR2: SSHAT and FNYEAQ (reference sequence). The CDR3 sequence is CASSLARQGQETQYF. CDR3 coding DNA: TGTGCCAGCAGCTTAGCTAGACAGGGCCAAGAGACCCAGTACTTC.

V and J are TRBV18 and TRBJ1-6; D is unclear. V dropped 2 bases and J dropped 13 bases, with 9 bases sitting between them. The CDR3 consists of 12 residues. CDR1 is KGHSH, CDR2 LQKENI, per germline. DNA of the CDR3: TGTGCCAGCTCACCAGAGGAAGGGCCCCTCCACTTT. Translated: CASSPEEGPLHF. The full variable domain, completed using reference TRBV18 and TRBJ1-6, is NAGVMQNPRHLVRRRGQEARLRCSPMKGHSHVYWYRQLPEEGLKFMVYLQKENIIDESGMPKERFSAEFPKEGPSILRIQQVVRGDSAAYFCASSPEEGPLHFGNGTRLTVT.

This chain uses TRBV24-1 with TRBJ2-2; D uncertain. V shed 6 bases and J shed 0 bases, with 10 bases lying between them. Germline CDR1 KGHDR, CDR2 SFDVKD. The CDR3 totals 15 residues. The CDR3 nucleotides read TGTGCCACCAGTTTGTCAGCCGCGAACACCGGGGAGCTGTTTTTT. Translating gives CATSLSAANTGELFF.

This chain connects TRBV7-2 to TRBJ2-2, with unresolved D. The CDR3 is 16 residues long. CDR1 is SGHTA, CDR2 FQGNSA, per germline. Trimming removed 1 base at V and 1 base at J, with 10 bases between. The CDR3 sequence is CASSLDPVGNTGELFF. The CDR3 bases are TGTGCCAGCAGCTTAGACCCAGTCGGGAACACCGGGGAGCTGTTTTTT.

The rearrangement uses TRBV12-5 and TRBJ1-6; D not certain. The V gene's germline CDR1 is LGHNT and CDR2 FRNRAP. The CDR3 runs 11 residues. V was trimmed by 4 bases and J by 11 bases, leaving 6 bases between them. The CDR3 sequence: CASGYEAPLHF. CDR3 coding DNA: TGTGCTAGTGGTTATGAGGCACCCCTCCACTTT.

V and J are TRBV6-2 or TRBV6-3 and TRBJ2-2; D is ambiguous. Germline V gene lookup returns CDR1 MNHEY and CDR2 SVGEGT. This CDR3 has 14 residues. The germline V and J ends were trimmed by 4 bases and 4 bases, with 10 bases remaining between them. The CDR3 here is CASSFLASTGELFF. As DNA, the CDR3 is TGTGCCAGCAGTTTTCTGGCGAGCACCGGGGAGCTGTTTTTT.

V is TRBV6-5 and J is TRBJ1-1; possible D gene TRBD1, 6 bases. The CDR3 totals 14 residues. Germline loops: CDR1 MNHEY, CDR2 SVGAGI. Trimming removed 9 bases at V and 1 base at J, with 15 bases between. The CDR3 is CASIWGRGNTEAFF. The CDR3 region has the DNA TGTGCCAGTATCTGGGGGCGGGGGAACACTGAAGCTTTCTTT.

V usage is TRBV2 and J usage is TRBJ1-1; TRBD1 might be the D (5 bases). The CDR3 length is 13 residues. Germline CDR1 reads SNHLY; CDR2 reads FYNNEI. The germline V and J ends were trimmed by 6 bases and 5 bases, with 13 bases remaining between them. The CDR3 protein is CASRDGAWTEAFF. CDR3 nucleotide sequence: TGTGCCAGCAGGGATGGGGCCTGGACTGAAGCTTTCTTT.

The genes are TRBV19 and TRBJ2-5, with no clear D. The germline gives CDR1 LNHDA, CDR2 SQIVND (reference sequence). This CDR3 spans 12 amino acids. V lost 4 bases, J lost 5 bases, and 8 bases lay in between. The CDR3 loop is CASSTSDETQYF. CDR3 nucleotides: TGTGCCAGTAGTACCAGCGACGAGACCCAGTACTTC. The whole variable domain, filled in from reference TRBV19 and TRBJ2-5, reads DGGITQSPKYLFRKEGQNVTLSCEQNLNHDAMYWYRQDPGQGLRLIYYSQIVNDFQKGDIAEGYSVSREKKESFPLTVTSAQKNPTAFYLCASSTSDETQYFGPGTRLLVL.

The V call is TRBV6-6, the J call TRBJ1-6; the match to TRBD1 covers 9 bases. Germline V gene lookup returns CDR1 MNHNY and CDR2 SVGAGI (reference sequence). The CDR3 has 16 residues. After removal of 6 bases from V and 1 base from J, the junction contained 4 bases not matched to a gene. CDR3 region: CASRQGAHSYNSPLHF. CDR3 nucleotide sequence: TGTGCCAGCAGACAGGGGGCTCATTCCTATAATTCACCCCTCCACTTT.

This clone was observed once. This rearrangement joins TRBV27 to TRBJ2-3; 11 positions match TRBD2. V lost 7 bases, J lost 5 bases, and 14 bases stayed unmatched. The germline CDR1 and CDR2 sequences are MNHEY and SMNVEV (reference sequence). The CDR3 contains 17 residues. The CDR3 spells CASIKAIGTSGGDTQYF. CDR3 DNA: TGTGCCAGCATCAAGGCCATCGGGACTAGCGGTGGAGATACGCAGTATTTT.